The 17 T cell receptor beta chains presented below share a single source sample, sequenced in a study of technical replicates of blood from a few donors. This table comes from immunoSEQ multiplex PCR, and its TCRdb copy is limited to in-frame clones, with some not included. The sample lists under 90,000 clones, 93% seen once, with 0.2% to 0.25% in the top ten. The sequenced sample consisted of T cells isolated from PBMCs. The receptor source for this set is a human donor in good health.

This clone was observed a handful of times. As DNA, the CDR3 is TGTGCCAGCAGTTTAGGGACATCGAACACTGAAGCTTTCTTT. Its translation: CASSLGTSNTEAFF. The chain recombines TRBV28 with TRBJ1-1, with a weak D call TRBD1 (6 bases). V gave up 2 bases and J gave up 1 base, with 8 bases separating them. The CDR3 sequence is 14 residues long. Germline CDR1 reads MDHEN; CDR2 reads SYDVKM.

J is TRBJ2-3 and V is TRBV10-2; D may be TRBD1 (5 bases). The germline gives CDR1 WSHSY, CDR2 SAAADI. Trimming took off 5 bases at V and 6 bases at J, with 18 bases between the two ends. This CDR3 is built from 15 residues. CDR3: CASSTPDIEEDTQYF. Written as DNA, the CDR3 is TGCGCCAGCAGTACCCCGGACATCGAGGAGGATACGCAGTATTTT.

This chain links TRBV5-6 with TRBJ2-7, with a possible D match to TRBD1 (6 bases). Trimming shortened V by 4 bases and J by 4 bases, and 12 bases separated the two germline ends. This CDR3 is 13 amino acids long. Looked up from germline, CDR1 is SGHDT and CDR2 is YYEEEE. CDR3: CASSRGRGYEQYF. The CDR3 region has the DNA TGTGCCAGCAGCAGGGGCAGGGGATACGAGCAGTACTTC.

This clone was seen only once. The chain carries TRBV6-1 and TRBJ2-2; 8 bases line up with TRBD2. The CDR3 contains 13 residues. The germline V gene encodes CDR1 MNHNS and CDR2 SASEGT. V gave up 11 bases and J gave up 4 bases; unmatched junction bases: 6. This CDR3 reads CAFGGRPTGELFF. In DNA, the CDR3 is TGTGCCTTCGGCGGGAGGCCCACCGGGGAGCTGTTTTTT.

The chain is built from TRBV2 and TRBJ2-5, with unresolved D. CDR1 and CDR2 (germline): SNHLY, FYNNEI. This CDR3 region has 11 residues. Trimming cost V 7 bases and J 0 bases, with 3 bases left between them. The CDR3 sequence is CASNYQETQYF. CDR3 nucleotide sequence: TGTGCCAGCAACTACCAAGAGACCCAGTACTTC.

V and J are TRBV19 and TRBJ1-2, with D possibly being TRBD1 (6 bases). Trimming cost V 5 bases and J 5 bases, with 12 bases left between them. Germline CDR1 reads LNHDA; CDR2 reads SQIVND (reference sequence). This CDR3 contains 13 residues. This CDR3 is CASSPRGTYGYTF. The CDR3 nucleotides read TGTGCCAGTAGTCCTAGGGGGACATATGGCTACACCTTC.

The chain recombines TRBV19 with TRBJ2-7, with TRBD2 matching over 8 bases. V lost 3 bases to trimming and J lost 2 bases; unmatched junction nucleotides: 3. Per germline, CDR1 LNHDA and CDR2 SQIVND (reference sequence). The CDR3 contains 14 residues. The CDR3 loop reads CASSIQRGPYEQYF. CDR3 sequence (DNA): TGTGCCAGTAGTATCCAGCGGGGGCCCTACGAGCAGTACTTC.

The chain is built from TRBV19 and TRBJ1-6, with 8 bases matching TRBD1. The germline V gene has CDR1 LNHDA and CDR2 SQIVND (reference sequence). This CDR3 contains 16 residues. The V segment lost 5 bases and the J segment 2 bases; nucleotides outside the gene matches: 5. CDR3 sequence reads: CASSGQGGTYNSPLHF. Written as DNA, the CDR3 is TGTGCCAGTAGTGGACAGGGAGGGACCTATAATTCACCCCTCCACTTT.

V gene TRBV29-1 combines with J gene TRBJ2-2; TRBD2 agrees at 7 bases. Germline CDR1 is SQVTM and CDR2 is ANQGSEA. The CDR3 has 14 residues. The V and J ends lost 5 bases and 6 bases, in that order; junction bases with no gene match: 9. This chain's CDR3 is CSVRGRLAAGELFF. DNA for the CDR3: TGCAGCGTTCGGGGTAGGCTAGCGGCCGGGGAGCTGTTTTTT.

The rearrangement links TRBV4-1 to TRBJ1-5; D is uncertain. Trimming left V 1 base short and J 2 bases short, with 12 bases between. The CDR3 is 16 amino acids. Per the germline V gene, CDR1 is MGHRA and CDR2 is YSYEKL. The CDR3: CASSQGRGLGNQPQHF. The CDR3 nucleotides are TGCGCCAGCAGCCAAGGTCGCGGGTTGGGCAATCAGCCCCAGCATTTT.

The chain has TRBV7-2 and TRBJ1-2; tentative D call: TRBD1 (6 bases). The CDR3 loop spans 14 amino acids. V was shortened by 3 bases and J by 4 bases, with 12 bases between the two germline ends. CDR1 and CDR2 (germline): SGHTA, FQGNSA. The CDR3 region is CASSLDRGSYGYTF. DNA of the CDR3: TGTGCCAGCAGCTTGGACAGAGGCTCCTATGGCTACACCTTC.

This chain links TRBV7-2 with TRBJ1-4; TRBD1 agrees at 7 bases. From germline, CDR1 is SGHTA and CDR2 FQGNSA. The V segment lost 5 bases and the J segment 2 bases; nucleotides outside the gene matches: 5. The CDR3 consists of 15 residues. The CDR3 DNA is TGTGCCAGCAGCCGAATGACAGGGACTAATGAAAAACTGTTTTTT. Amino acids: CASSRMTGTNEKLFF. The whole variable domain, remainder taken from reference TRBV7-2 and TRBJ1-4, is GAGVSQSPSNKVTEKGKDVELRCDPISGHTALYWYRQSLGQGLEFLIYFQGNSAPDKSGLPSDRFSAERTGGSVSTLTIQRTQQEDSAVYLCASSRMTGTNEKLFFGSGTQLSVL.

The rearrangement links TRBV5-6 to TRBJ1-2; 7 bases line up with TRBD1. CDR3 length: 19 residues. Germline V gives CDR1 SGHDT, CDR2 YYEEEE. V lost 1 base and J lost 3; bases outside the gene matches: 18. CDR3 region: CASSLTTGPRNPIDYGYTF. CDR3 bases: TGTGCCAGCAGCTTGACGACAGGGCCCCGAAACCCAATCGACTATGGCTACACCTTC.

This clone has only a few counts. The rearrangement joins TRBV5-1 to TRBJ1-1; TRBD1 matches 8 bases. CDR3 length: 12 residues. From germline, CDR1 is SGHRS and CDR2 YFSETQ. The trim removed 6 bases at V and 7 bases at J, leaving 5 bases unmatched. The CDR3 protein is CASKRTGLEAFF. The CDR3 DNA is TGCGCCAGCAAACGGACAGGGCTTGAAGCTTTCTTT.

The J gene is TRBJ2-5, the V gene TRBV6-6; D is unresolved. Germline V lookup: CDR1 MNHNY, CDR2 SVGAGI (reference sequence). V was pared by 7 bases and J by 5 bases, with 11 bases between. The CDR3 is 12 amino acids. DNA for the CDR3: TGTGCCAGCACCAGCGCGGAGGAGACCCAGTACTTC. It yields the protein CASTSAEETQYF.

The chain employs TRBV7-9 and TRBJ2-7; 7 bases are shared with TRBD1. Germline CDR1 is SEHNR and CDR2 is FQNEAQ (reference sequence). The CDR3 extends over 12 amino acids. The V gene end was trimmed by 3 bases and the J gene end by 5 bases; junction bases not matched to a gene: 1. CDR3 amino acids: CASSFTGDEQYF. As DNA, the CDR3 is TGTGCCAGCAGCTTCACAGGGGACGAGCAGTACTTC.

There are a few counts of this clone. At the DNA level, this CDR3 is encoded by other sequences in the same sample as well. The chain carries TRBV19 and TRBJ1-5, with D unresolved. This CDR3 has 11 residues. Per the germline V gene, CDR1 is LNHDA and CDR2 is SQIVND (reference sequence). The ends were cut back, 6 bases at V and 4 bases at J, with 4 bases in the middle. CDR3 loop: CASSSNQPQHF. Here the CDR3 DNA reads TGTGCCAGTAGCAGTAATCAGCCCCAGCATTTT.